Listed below are T cell receptor beta chains from one sample, sequenced in a study of T cells in Graves' hyperthyroidism and ophthalmopathy. Via MiXCR, TCRdb re-called the multiplex PCR reads, giving one row per CDR3 protein. This sample yields roughly 640,000 distinct CDR3 sequences, of which more than 15% are seen a single time; 2.5% to 4% belongs to the top ten. The sequenced material came from blood. These receptors were taken from a woman aged 40 to 55 with Graves' ophthalmopathy. Each CDR3 is given with its conserved first and last residue. A D gene is named only where the DNA matches it firmly. Clone size is shown for a subset of rows, as once, few, many or a class of expanded clone.

abundance	d_gene	j_gene	v_gene	CDR3nt	CDR3aa
many	-	TRBJ2-7	TRBV11-2	TGTGCCAGCAGCTTAGAGGTGTACGGAGAGCAGTACTTC	CASSLEVYGEQYF
many	TRBD1	TRBJ1-6	TRBV2	TGTGCCAGCAACGACAGGGGGGGTGCCTATAATTCACCCCTCCACTTT	CASNDRGGAYNSPLHF
many	-	TRBJ2-4	TRBV28	TGTGCCAGCAGCTGGACTCACCAAAACATTCAGTACTTC	CASSWTHQNIQYF
-	-	TRBJ2-1	TRBV6-6	TGTGCCAGCAGTTACAACGGACTGTCCTCCTACAATGAGCAGTTCTTC	CASSYNGLSSYNEQFF
many	-	TRBJ1-5	TRBV28	TGTGCCAGCAGTTTATCAGCAGGAACGGGCAATCAGCCCCAGCATTTT	CASSLSAGTGNQPQHF
many	-	TRBJ2-7	TRBV28	TGTGCCAGCAGTTTAACAGAGTCTAGGGAGCAGTACTTC	CASSLTESREQYF
few	-	TRBJ1-5	TRBV6-2/TRBV6-3	TGTGCCAGCAGTTACTCGAATCGGGGGCGCGGTCAGCCCCAGCATTTT	CASSYSNRGRGQPQHF
many	-	TRBJ2-1	TRBV11-2	TGTGCCAGCAGCTACAGGACCCCCAATGAGCAGTTCTTC	CASSYRTPNEQFF
many	-	TRBJ1-5	TRBV3-1	TGTGCCAGCAGCCAGGGAACTAATCAGCCCCAGCATTTT	CASSQGTNQPQHF
few	-	TRBJ1-1	TRBV28	TGTGCCAGCAGTTTCCTACAGCCGAACACTGAAGCTTTCTTT	CASSFLQPNTEAFF
few	TRBD2	TRBJ2-1	TRBV3-1	TGTGCCAGCAGCTTCGTAGCGGGAGGTATCGGCGATGAGCAGTTCTTC	CASSFVAGGIGDEQFF